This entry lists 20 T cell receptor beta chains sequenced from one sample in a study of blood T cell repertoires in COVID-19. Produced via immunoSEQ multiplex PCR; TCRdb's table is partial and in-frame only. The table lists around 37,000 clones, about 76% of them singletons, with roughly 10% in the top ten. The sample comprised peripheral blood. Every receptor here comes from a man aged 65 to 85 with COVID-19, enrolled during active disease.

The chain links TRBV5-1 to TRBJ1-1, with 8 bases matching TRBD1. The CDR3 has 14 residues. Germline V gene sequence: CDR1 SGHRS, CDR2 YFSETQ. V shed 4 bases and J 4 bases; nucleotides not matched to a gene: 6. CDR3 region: CASSPQTGATEAFF. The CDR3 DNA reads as TGCGCCAGCAGCCCTCAGACAGGGGCCACTGAAGCTTTCTTT.

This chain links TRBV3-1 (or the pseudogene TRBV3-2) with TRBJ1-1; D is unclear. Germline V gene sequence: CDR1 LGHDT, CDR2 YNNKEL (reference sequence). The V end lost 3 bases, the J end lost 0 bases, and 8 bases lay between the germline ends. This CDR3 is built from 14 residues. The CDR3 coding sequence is TGTGCCAGCAGCCAGTTAGACTTGAACACTGAAGCTTTCTTT. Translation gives CASSQLDLNTEAFF.

Written as DNA, the CDR3 is TGTGCCAGCAGTCCGGTTGCATTCTCCTATAATTCACCCCTCCACTTT. This encodes CASSPVAFSYNSPLHF. V usage is TRBV6-6 and J usage is TRBJ1-6; no definite D call. V lost 5 bases to trimming and J lost 0 bases, with 11 bases between them. Germline V gene lookup returns CDR1 MNHNY and CDR2 SVGAGI (reference sequence). The CDR3 contains 16 residues.

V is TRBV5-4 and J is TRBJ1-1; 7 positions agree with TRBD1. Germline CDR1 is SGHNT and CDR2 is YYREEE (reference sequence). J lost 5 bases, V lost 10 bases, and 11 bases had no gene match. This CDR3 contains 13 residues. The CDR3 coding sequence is TGTGCCGTACGGTCAGGGGGGAAGACTGAAGCTTTCTTT. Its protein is CAVRSGGKTEAFF.

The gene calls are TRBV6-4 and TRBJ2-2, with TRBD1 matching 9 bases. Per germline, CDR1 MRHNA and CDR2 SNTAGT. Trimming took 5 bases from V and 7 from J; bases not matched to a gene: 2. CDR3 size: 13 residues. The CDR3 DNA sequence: TGTGCCAGCAGTCGACAGGGGGTCGGGGAGCTGTTTTTT. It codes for CASSRQGVGELFF.

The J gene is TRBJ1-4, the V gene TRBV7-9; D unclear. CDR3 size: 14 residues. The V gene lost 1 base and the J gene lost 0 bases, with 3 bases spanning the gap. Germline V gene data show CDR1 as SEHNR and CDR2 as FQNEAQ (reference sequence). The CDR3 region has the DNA TGTGCCAGCAGCTTAGGAGCAACTAATGAAAAACTGTTTTTT. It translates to CASSLGATNEKLFF.

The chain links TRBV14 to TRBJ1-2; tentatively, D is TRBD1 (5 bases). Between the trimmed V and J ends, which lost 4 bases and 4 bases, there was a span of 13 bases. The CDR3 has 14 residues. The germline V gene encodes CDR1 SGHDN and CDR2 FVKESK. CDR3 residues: CASSPQVPFYGYTF. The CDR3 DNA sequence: TGTGCCAGCAGCCCACAGGTCCCCTTCTATGGCTACACCTTC.

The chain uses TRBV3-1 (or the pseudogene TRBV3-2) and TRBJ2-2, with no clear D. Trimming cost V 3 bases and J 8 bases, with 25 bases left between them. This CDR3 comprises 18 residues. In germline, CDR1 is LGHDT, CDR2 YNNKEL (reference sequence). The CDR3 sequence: CASSHGFRVRGARGELFF. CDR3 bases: TGTGCCAGCAGCCATGGGTTTCGGGTTCGTGGCGCTCGAGGGGAGCTGTTTTTT.

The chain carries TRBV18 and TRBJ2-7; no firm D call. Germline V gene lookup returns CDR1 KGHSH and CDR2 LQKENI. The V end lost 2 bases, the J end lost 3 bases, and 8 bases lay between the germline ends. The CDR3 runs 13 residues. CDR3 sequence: CASSPTGLYEQYF. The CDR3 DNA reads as TGTGCCAGCTCACCAACGGGTCTCTACGAGCAGTACTTC.

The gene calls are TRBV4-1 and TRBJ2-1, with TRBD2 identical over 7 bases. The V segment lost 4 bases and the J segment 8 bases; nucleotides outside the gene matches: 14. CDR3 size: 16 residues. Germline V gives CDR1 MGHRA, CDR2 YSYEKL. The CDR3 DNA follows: TGCGCCAGCAGCCCTGTTCCTAGCGGCGGCTGGGATGAGCAGTTCTTC. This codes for CASSPVPSGGWDEQFF.

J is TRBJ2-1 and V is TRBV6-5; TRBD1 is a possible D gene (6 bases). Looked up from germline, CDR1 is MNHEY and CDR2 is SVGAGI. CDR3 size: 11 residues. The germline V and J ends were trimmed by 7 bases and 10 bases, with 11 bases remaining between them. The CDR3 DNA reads TGTGCCAGCAATTTCCAGGGGGAGCAGTTCTTC. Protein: CASNFQGEQFF.

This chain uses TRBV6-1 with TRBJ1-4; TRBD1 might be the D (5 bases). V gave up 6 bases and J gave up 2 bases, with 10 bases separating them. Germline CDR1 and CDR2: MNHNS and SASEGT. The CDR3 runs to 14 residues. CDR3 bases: TGTGCCAGCAGCCGCAGGGTGACTAATGAAAAACTGTTTTTT. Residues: CASSRRVTNEKLFF.

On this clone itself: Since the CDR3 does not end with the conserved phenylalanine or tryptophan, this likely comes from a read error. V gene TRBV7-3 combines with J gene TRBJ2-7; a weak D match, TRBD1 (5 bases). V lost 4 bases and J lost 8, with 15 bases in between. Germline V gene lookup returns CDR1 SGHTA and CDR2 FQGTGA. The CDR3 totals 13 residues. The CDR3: CASSSDTFGKQYL. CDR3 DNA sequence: TGTGCCAGCAGCTCGGACACCTTTGGGAAGCAGTACCTC.

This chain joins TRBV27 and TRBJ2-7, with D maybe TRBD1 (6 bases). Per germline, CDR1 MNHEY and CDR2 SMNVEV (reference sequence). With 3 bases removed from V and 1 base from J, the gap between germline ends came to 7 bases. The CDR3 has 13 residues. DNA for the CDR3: TGTGCCAGCAGTTTTAGGGGGTCCTACGAGCAGTACTTC. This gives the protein CASSFRGSYEQYF.

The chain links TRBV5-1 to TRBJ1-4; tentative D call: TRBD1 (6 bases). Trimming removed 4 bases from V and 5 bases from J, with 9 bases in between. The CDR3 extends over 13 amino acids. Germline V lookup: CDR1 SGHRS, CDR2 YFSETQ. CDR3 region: CASSRTENEKLFF. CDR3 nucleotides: TGCGCCAGCAGCCGGACAGAGAATGAAAAACTGTTTTTT. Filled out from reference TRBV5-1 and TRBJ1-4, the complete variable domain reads KAGVTQTPRYLIKTRGQQVTLSCSPISGHRSVSWYQQTPGQGLQFLFEYFSETQRNKGNFPGRFSGRQFSNSRSEMNVSTLELGDSALYLCASSRTENEKLFFGSGTQLSVL.

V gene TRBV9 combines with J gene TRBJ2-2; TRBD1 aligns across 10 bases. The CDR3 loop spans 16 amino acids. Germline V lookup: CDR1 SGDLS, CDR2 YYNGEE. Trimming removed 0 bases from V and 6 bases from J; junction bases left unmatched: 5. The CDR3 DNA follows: TGTGCCAGCAGCGTAGTCGGGACAGGGGTTGCCGGGGAGCTGTTTTTT. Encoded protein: CASSVVGTGVAGELFF.

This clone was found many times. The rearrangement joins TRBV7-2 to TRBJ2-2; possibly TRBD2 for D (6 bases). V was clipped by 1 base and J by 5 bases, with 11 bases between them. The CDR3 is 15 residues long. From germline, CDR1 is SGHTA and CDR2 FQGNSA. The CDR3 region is CASSLDLGGTGELFF. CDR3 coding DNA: TGTGCCAGCAGCTTAGATCTGGGGGGTACCGGGGAGCTGTTTTTT. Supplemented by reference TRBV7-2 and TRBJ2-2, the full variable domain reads GAGVSQSPSNKVTEKGKDVELRCDPISGHTALYWYRQSLGQGLEFLIYFQGNSAPDKSGLPSDRFSAERTGGSVSTLTIQRTQQEDSAVYLCASSLDLGGTGELFFGEGSRLTVL.

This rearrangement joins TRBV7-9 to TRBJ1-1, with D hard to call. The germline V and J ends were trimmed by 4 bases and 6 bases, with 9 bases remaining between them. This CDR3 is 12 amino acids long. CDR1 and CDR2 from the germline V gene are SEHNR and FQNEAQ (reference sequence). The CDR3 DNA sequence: TGTGCCAGCAGCTGGATAGAGGCTGAAGCTTTCTTT. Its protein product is CASSWIEAEAFF. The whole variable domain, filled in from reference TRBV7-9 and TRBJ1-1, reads DTGVSQNPRHKITKRGQNVTFRCDPISEHNRLYWYRQTLGQGPEFLTYFQNEAQLEKSRLLSDRFSAERPKGSFSTLEIQRTEQGDSAMYLCASSWIEAEAFFGQGTRLTVV.

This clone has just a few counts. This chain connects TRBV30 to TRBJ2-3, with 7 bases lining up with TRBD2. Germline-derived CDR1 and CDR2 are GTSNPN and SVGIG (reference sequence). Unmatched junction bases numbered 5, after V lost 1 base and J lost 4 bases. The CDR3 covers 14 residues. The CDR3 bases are TGTGCCTGGAGTGCGGGACTACATGCAGATACGCAGTATTTT. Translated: CAWSAGLHADTQYF.

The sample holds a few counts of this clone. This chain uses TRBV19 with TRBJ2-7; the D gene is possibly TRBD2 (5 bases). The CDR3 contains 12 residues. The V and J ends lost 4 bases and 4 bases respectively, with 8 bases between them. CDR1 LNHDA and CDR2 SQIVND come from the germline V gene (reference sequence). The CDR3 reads CASSRTGYEQYF. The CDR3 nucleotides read TGTGCCAGTAGTAGGACGGGGTACGAGCAGTACTTC.